The 21 T cell receptor beta chains below all came from one sample that was sequenced in a study of T cell changes during pregnancy in multiple sclerosis. Produced via immunoSEQ multiplex PCR; TCRdb's table is partial and in-frame only. Of 70,000 to 95,000 clones detected, 90% to 95% appear once; the ten largest clones hold 0.45% to 0.55%. The specimen comprised CD4+ T cells from peripheral blood mononuclear cells, sampled in the second trimester of pregnancy. These receptors all stem from a female donor with multiple sclerosis, enrolled in a pregnancy study.

The rearrangement links TRBV27 to TRBJ2-1, with TRBD1 identical over 7 bases. The CDR3 runs 14 residues. Trimming at V came to 6 bases and at J to 2 bases, leaving 4 bases not matched to a gene. Germline CDR1 reads MNHEY; CDR2 reads SMNVEV (reference sequence). This CDR3 reads CASSLDRPYNEQFF. CDR3 DNA: TGTGCCAGCAGCTTGGACAGGCCCTACAATGAGCAGTTCTTC.

In its sample, this clone was seen a few times. V usage is TRBV2 and J usage is TRBJ1-5; D ambiguous. Germline loops: CDR1 SNHLY, CDR2 FYNNEI. Trimming shortened V by 4 bases and J by 6 bases, and 10 bases separated the two germline ends. The CDR3 is 13 residues long. The CDR3 sequence: CASSVGLFQPQHF. The CDR3 DNA is TGTGCCAGCAGTGTGGGCCTTTTTCAGCCCCAGCATTTT.

The chain combines TRBV7-8 with TRBJ2-1; 12 bases align to TRBD1. V lost 0 bases, J lost 7 bases, and 1 base stayed unmatched. Germline CDR1 reads SGHVS; CDR2 reads FQNEAQ. CDR3 length: 15 amino acids. CDR3 in DNA: TGTGCCAGCAGCTTAGCGGGACAGGGGGCAAATGAGCAGTTCTTC. The encoded protein is CASSLAGQGANEQFF.

The V and J genes are TRBV7-6 and TRBJ2-2; TRBD1 is a possible D gene (5 bases). The V end lost 1 base, the J end lost 7 bases, and 13 bases lay between the germline ends. This CDR3 has 15 amino acids. Germline assignment: CDR1 SGHVS and CDR2 FNYEAQ. Written as DNA, the CDR3 is TGTGCCAGCAGCTTAGAAATGGGGCGGAGCGGGGAGCTGTTTTTT. Translating it yields CASSLEMGRSGELFF.

The chain has TRBV5-1 and TRBJ1-2, with 7 positions matching TRBD1. The CDR3 spans 13 residues. CDR1 and CDR2 from the germline V gene are SGHRS and YFSETQ. V was clipped by 0 bases and J by 7 bases; unmatched bases: 3. The CDR3 loop reads CASSLGRGTGYTF. CDR3 in DNA: TGCGCCAGCAGCTTGGGCAGGGGGACTGGCTACACCTTC.

This chain joins TRBV4-3 and TRBJ1-6, with D tentatively TRBD1 (6 bases). This CDR3 contains 13 residues. Germline CDR1 is LGHNA and CDR2 is YSLEER. Trimming pared 6 bases from V and 3 bases from J, leaving 6 bases between. In DNA, the CDR3 is TGCGCCAGCAGACAGGGCTATAATTCACCCCTCCACTTT. Residues: CASRQGYNSPLHF.

The chain uses TRBV10-3 and TRBJ1-2, with TRBD1 matching 12 bases. CDR1 is ENHRY, CDR2 SYGVKD, per germline. V lost 6 bases to trimming and J lost 1 base; unmatched junction nucleotides: 3. This CDR3 has 15 amino acids. The CDR3 here is CAIRGTGGLNYGYTF. The CDR3 DNA sequence: TGTGCCATCAGGGGGACAGGGGGCCTTAACTATGGCTACACCTTC.

The V and J genes are TRBV6-1 and TRBJ2-7; the match to TRBD2 covers 16 bases. The V and J ends lost 4 bases and 6 bases, in that order; junction bases with no gene match: 15. Germline CDR1 and CDR2: MNHNS and SASEGT. The CDR3 covers 19 residues. The CDR3 nucleotides read TGTGCCAGCAGTGGGGATGCCAGGGGACTAGCGGGGGGGTTCTTCGAGCAGTACTTC. It translates to CASSGDARGLAGGFFEQYF.

The V and J genes are TRBV6-1 and TRBJ2-3; 11 bases are a match to TRBD2. Trimming removed 2 bases from V and 3 bases from J; junction bases left unmatched: 4. There are 16 residues in the CDR3. CDR1 is MNHNS and CDR2 is SASEGT in the germline V gene. As DNA, the CDR3 is TGTGCCAGCAGTGAAACTAGCGGGAGTGGGACAGATACGCAGTATTTT. The encoded protein is CASSETSGSGTDTQYF.

This chain joins TRBV30 and TRBJ1-2; TRBD1 agrees at 11 bases. Losses at the gene ends were 3 bases for V and 7 bases for J; bases not matched to a gene: 10. The CDR3 is 15 residues long. Germline V lookup: CDR1 GTSNPN, CDR2 SVGIG (reference sequence). In DNA form, the CDR3 reads TGTGCCTGGAGCCCACAGGACAGGGGGCGGGGTGGCTACACCTTC. Translated, it gives CAWSPQDRGRGGYTF.

This clone was seen a few times. The J gene is TRBJ1-2, the V gene TRBV5-6; D might be TRBD1 (5 bases). Per the germline V gene, CDR1 is SGHDT and CDR2 is YYEEEE. Deletions cut 3 bases from V and 4 bases from J, with 13 bases between. This CDR3 comprises 14 residues. The CDR3 bases are TGTGCCAGCAGCTCAAGTGCAGGGTCCTATGGCTACACCTTC. Its translation: CASSSSAGSYGYTF.

The chain combines TRBV29-1 with TRBJ2-3, with D unresolved. Germline-derived CDR1 and CDR2 are SQVTM and ANQGSEA. Trimming took off 3 bases at V and 1 base at J, with 8 bases between the two ends. The CDR3 is 13 residues long. CDR3 protein: CSVDSGGTDTQYF. The CDR3 bases are TGCAGCGTTGATTCCGGAGGCACAGATACGCAGTATTTT.

The genes are TRBV7-9 and TRBJ2-3; 9 bases line up with TRBD1. V lost 4 bases and J lost 5; bases outside the gene matches: 7. This CDR3 spans 15 amino acids. Germline V gives CDR1 SEHNR, CDR2 FQNEAQ (reference sequence). As DNA, the CDR3 is TGTGCCAGCAGCTCTGGGGACAGGGTTATAGATACGCAGTATTTT. This encodes CASSSGDRVIDTQYF.

This sequence joins TRBV5-1 and TRBJ2-1; 9 positions agree with TRBD2. This CDR3 is built from 16 residues. Germline values: CDR1 SGHRS, CDR2 YFSETQ. V was pared by 4 bases and J by 8 bases, with 13 bases of the junction left unmatched. CDR3 sequence (DNA): TGCGCCAGCAGCAGGGGGAGACTAGCGGTTTCGGATGAGCAGTTCTTC. Translating gives CASSRGRLAVSDEQFF.

The chain couples TRBV4-2 to TRBJ2-5, with TRBD1 as a possible D gene (6 bases). This CDR3 contains 13 residues. Germline V lookup: CDR1 LGHNA, CDR2 YNFKEQ. The V end lost 2 bases, the J end lost 4 bases, and 8 bases lay between the germline ends. The CDR3 DNA is TGTGCCAGCAGCCAAACAGGGCGAGAGACCCAGTACTTC. It yields the protein CASSQTGRETQYF.

The chain combines TRBV5-1 with TRBJ2-1; D is uncertain. From germline, CDR1 is SGHRS and CDR2 YFSETQ. V was clipped by 10 bases and J by 11 bases, with 13 bases between them. The CDR3 contains 10 residues. CDR3 coding DNA: TGCGCCCACAGCTTCTCCCAGCAGTTCTTC. This translates into CAHSFSQQFF.

J is TRBJ1-1 and V is TRBV9; no clear D gene. V lost 0 bases to trimming and J lost 1 base, with 7 bases between them. CDR3 size: 14 residues. CDR1 is SGDLS and CDR2 is YYNGEE in the germline V gene. The CDR3: CASSVEVRNTEAFF. CDR3 DNA sequence: TGTGCCAGCAGCGTAGAAGTGCGGAACACTGAAGCTTTCTTT.

The CDR3: CASSLTPLSGGASGANVLTF. The CDR3 DNA follows: TGCGCCAGCAGCTTGACGCCTTTATCGGGGGGCGCGTCCGGGGCCAACGTCCTGACTTTC. This sequence joins TRBV5-1 and TRBJ2-6; tentative D call: TRBD2 (7 bases). Germline V gene lookup returns CDR1 SGHRS and CDR2 YFSETQ. The CDR3 has 20 residues. Trimming pared 1 base from V and 4 bases from J, leaving 24 bases between.

A few counts support this clone. The V call is TRBV5-6, the J call TRBJ1-2; D is perhaps TRBD1 (5 bases). CDR3 size: 12 residues. Trimming pared 4 bases from V and 5 bases from J, leaving 9 bases between. Germline-derived CDR1 and CDR2 are SGHDT and YYEEEE. The CDR3 nucleotides read TGTGCCAGCAGCAGAGACAGTTATGGCTACACCTTC. Translating it yields CASSRDSYGYTF.

This clone was observed once. CDR3 nucleotides: TGTGCCAGTAGTATCGGGGGAGGGACCTACGAGCAGTACTTC. It yields the protein CASSIGGGTYEQYF. The chain employs TRBV19 and TRBJ2-7; TRBD2 agrees at 7 bases. Germline-derived CDR1 and CDR2 are LNHDA and SQIVND (reference sequence). This CDR3 contains 14 residues. The junction had 4 bases not matched to a gene; V was cut back by 3 bases and J by 2 bases.

The chain couples TRBV19 to TRBJ1-6; D remains ambiguous. Germline V gene lookup returns CDR1 LNHDA and CDR2 SQIVND (reference sequence). The CDR3 has 18 amino acids. Trimming took 7 bases from V and 0 from J, leaving 19 bases between them. CDR3 coding DNA: TGTGCCAGTACCTTATCCGACCCGGGGAGCTCCTATAATTCACCCCTCCACTTT. It specifies CASTLSDPGSSYNSPLHF.